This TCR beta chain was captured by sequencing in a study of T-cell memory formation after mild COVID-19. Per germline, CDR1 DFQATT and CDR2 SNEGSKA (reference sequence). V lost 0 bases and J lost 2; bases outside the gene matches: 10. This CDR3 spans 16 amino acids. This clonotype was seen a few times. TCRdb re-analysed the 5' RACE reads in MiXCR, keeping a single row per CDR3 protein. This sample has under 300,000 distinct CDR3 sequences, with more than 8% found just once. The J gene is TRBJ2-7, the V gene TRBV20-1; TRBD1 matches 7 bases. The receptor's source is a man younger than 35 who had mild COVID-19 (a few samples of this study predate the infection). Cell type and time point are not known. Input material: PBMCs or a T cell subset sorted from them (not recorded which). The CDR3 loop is CSARDLSRGSPYEQYV. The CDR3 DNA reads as TGCAGTGCTAGAGATCTCTCCAGGGGGAGCCCCTACGAGCAGTACGTC.